This T cell receptor (beta chain) was recorded in a study of graft-versus-host responses after intestinal transplantation. The overall study: Each transplant was multivisceral, liver-intestinal, or isolated intestinal. Broader study findings: Some patients had graft-donor T cell macrochimerism. In their allografts, the ratios of graft-versus-host to host-versus-graft T cell clones were high. Among recipient marrow samples, GvH clones were found; some appeared first in ileum or blood.

Clones were sequenced by immunoSEQ multiplex PCR, and TCRdb holds only the in-frame ones, with some missing. In the table there are about 20,000 clones, around 42% of which are singletons. The CDR3 runs 12 residues. The germline CDR1 and CDR2 sequences are LNHDA and SQIVND (reference sequence). The V gene end was trimmed by 6 bases and the J gene end by 3 bases; junction bases not matched to a gene: 1. This receptor was identified in a human patient who received an intestinal transplant. The rearrangement uses TRBV19 and TRBJ2-7; TRBD1 matches 8 bases. Material: alloreactive CD4+ T cells from a mixed lymphocyte reaction culture, obtained before intestinal transplant. Subset described: CFSE-low proliferating T cells sorted from approximately 6-day pre-transplant mixed lymphocyte reaction (GvH or HvG direction). CDR3 bases: TGTGCCAGTAGCGACAGGGGCTACGAGCAGTACTTC. It specifies CASSDRGYEQYF.